What follows describes a single T cell receptor (beta chain). Generated by immunoSEQ multiplex PCR, the TCRdb table keeps only in-frame clones and is missing some. The sample gives about 190,000 clones, about four fifths of which show up once; under 7.5% is in the top ten. This sample was taken from a study of cytomegalovirus exposure and HLA in healthy donors. The CDR3 spans 14 residues. Looked up from germline, CDR1 is MDHEN and CDR2 is SYDVKM. Between the trimmed V and J ends, which lost 2 bases and 2 bases, there was a span of 9 bases. The sample comprised PBMCs. V usage is TRBV28 and J usage is TRBJ2-5, with unresolved D. The source of this sequence is a man aged 18-30 years in good health and CMV-seropositive. The CDR3 here is CASSLGTVQETQYF. Here the CDR3 DNA reads TGTGCCAGCAGTTTAGGTACAGTTCAAGAGACCCAGTACTTC. Complete variable domain (other parts from reference TRBV28 and TRBJ2-5): DVKVTQSSRYLVKRTGEKVFLECVQDMDHENMFWYRQDPGLGLRLIYFSYDVKMKEKGDIPEGYSVSREKKERFSLILESASTNQTSMYLCASSLGTVQETQYFGPGTRLLVL.